The 21 T cell receptor beta chains below come from one sample, sequenced in a study of cytomegalovirus exposure and HLA in healthy donors. PCR used 60 Vbeta primers and 13 Jbeta primers. Here immunoSEQ multiplex PCR was the method, and the copy in TCRdb shows in-frame clones only, minus some. Its table lists more than 95,000 clones. Sequencing used PBMCs. The source of these receptors is a middle-aged man in good health and CMV-seronegative.

The J gene is TRBJ2-1, the V gene TRBV4-3, with TRBD1 as a possible D gene (7 bases). V lost 1 base to trimming and J lost 5 bases, with 15 bases between them. Looked up from germline, CDR1 is LGHNA and CDR2 is YSLEER. This CDR3 spans 16 amino acids. CDR3 protein: CASSQVSGGRDNEQFF. CDR3 nucleotide sequence: TGCGCCAGCAGCCAAGTTTCAGGGGGGCGGGACAATGAGCAGTTCTTC.

J is TRBJ2-1 and V is TRBV2; TRBD2 matches 8 bases. Germline CDR1 SNHLY, CDR2 FYNNEI. V dropped 5 bases and J dropped 8; count of bases not matched to a gene: 8. CDR3 length equals 14 residues. DNA for the CDR3: TGTGCCAGCAGTCTGGGACTAGTCGGGGATGAGCAGTTCTTC. It yields the protein CASSLGLVGDEQFF. Full variable domain (outside the CDR3, taken from reference TRBV2 and TRBJ2-1): EPEVTQTPSHQVTQMGQEVILRCVPISNHLYFYWYRQILGQKVEFLVSFYNNEISEKSEIFDDQFSVERPDGSNFTLKIRSTKLEDSAMYFCASSLGLVGDEQFFGPGTRLTVL.

The V call is TRBV7-2, the J call TRBJ2-6, with 8 bases lining up with TRBD1. The CDR3 has 17 residues. J was trimmed by 4 bases and V by 1 base; bases with no gene match: 6. Germline V gene sequence: CDR1 SGHTA, CDR2 FQGNSA. Here the CDR3 DNA reads TGTGCCAGCAGCTTAGAGAGGACAGGGAGCGGGGCCAACGTCCTGACTTTC. This gives the protein CASSLERTGSGANVLTF.

The chain uses TRBV5-5 and TRBJ1-2; 8 positions match TRBD1. The ends lost 7 bases at V and 2 bases at J; junction bases unmatched: 7. This CDR3 has 14 amino acids. The V gene's germline CDR1 is SGHKS and CDR2 YYEKEE (reference sequence). CDR3: CASASGGGNYGYTF. The CDR3 DNA follows: TGTGCCAGCGCCTCAGGGGGCGGAAACTATGGCTACACCTTC.

The CDR3 coding sequence is TGTGCCAGCAGCTTGGGGACAGGGCTCTCCTACGAGCAGTACTTC. Its translation is CASSLGTGLSYEQYF. J is TRBJ2-7 and V is TRBV5-8; TRBD1 matches 8 bases. Germline assignment: CDR1 SGHTS and CDR2 YDEGEE. The ends lost 0 bases at V and 0 bases at J; junction bases unmatched: 2. CDR3 length equals 15 residues.

The V call is TRBV6-5, the J call TRBJ2-6; the D gene is possibly TRBD1 (6 bases). The CDR3 length is 15 residues. V lost 4 bases to trimming and J lost 0 bases, with 7 bases between them. Germline values: CDR1 MNHEY, CDR2 SVGAGI. CDR3 in DNA: TGTGCCAGCAGTTTGGACAGCTCTGGGGCCAACGTCCTGACTTTC. Translated, it gives CASSLDSSGANVLTF.

The rearrangement links TRBV27 to TRBJ2-3; 12 bases match TRBD1. J lost 2 bases, V lost 5 bases, and 2 bases had no gene match. The germline V gene encodes CDR1 MNHEY and CDR2 SMNVEV (reference sequence). This CDR3 is built from 15 residues. CDR3 bases: TGTGCCAGCAGTAGGGACAGGGGGCTCACAGATACGCAGTATTTT. Its protein is CASSRDRGLTDTQYF.

With respect to this clone: A read error may produce the germline difference seen at one junction end. This chain uses TRBV7-7 with TRBJ2-1, with TRBD2 identical over 10 bases. This CDR3 comprises 22 residues. CDR1 is SSHAT and CDR2 is FNYEAQ in the germline V gene (reference sequence). In nucleotides, the CDR3 is TGTGCTAGCAGCTTATACCCCCCCGGTAGCGGGAGGTCCTCGAGCTCCTACAATGAGCAGTTCTTC. Residues: CASSLYPPGSGRSSSSYNEQFF.

The V and J genes are TRBV28 and TRBJ1-2, with TRBD1 matching 10 bases. The CDR3 runs 16 residues. Germline CDR1 is MDHEN and CDR2 is SYDVKM. V dropped 7 bases and J dropped 4; count of bases not matched to a gene: 12. CDR3 residues: CASIRDRGIQGYGYTF. The CDR3 DNA reads TGTGCCAGCATCCGGGACAGGGGAATTCAAGGCTATGGCTACACCTTC.

This chain connects TRBV15 to TRBJ1-4; TRBD1 agrees at 7 bases. CDR1 is LNHNV, CDR2 YYDKDF, per germline (reference sequence). With V trimmed by 3 bases and J by 3 bases, 7 bases remained unmatched. CDR3 length: 16 amino acids. CDR3 in DNA: TGTGCCACCAGCAGGGGGGACAGCCGTGCTAATGAAAAACTGTTTTTT. It specifies CATSRGDSRANEKLFF. The full variable domain, its missing parts supplied by reference TRBV15 and TRBJ1-4, is DAMVIQNPRYQVTQFGKPVTLSCSQTLNHNVMYWYQQKSSQAPKLLFHYYDKDFNNEADTPDNFQSRRPNTSFCFLDIRSPGLGDTAMYLCATSRGDSRANEKLFFGSGTQLSVL.

The chain links TRBV6-4 to TRBJ2-6; 12 bases fit TRBD2. The CDR3 is 18 residues long. V shed 0 bases and J 0 bases; nucleotides not matched to a gene: 0. Germline-derived CDR1 and CDR2 are MRHNA and SNTAGT. In DNA form, the CDR3 reads TGTGCCAGCAGTGACTCGACTAGCGGGAGCTCTGGGGCCAACGTCCTGACTTTC. The encoded protein is CASSDSTSGSSGANVLTF.

The rearrangement uses TRBV5-1 and TRBJ2-1; 7 bases agree with TRBD2. The length of the CDR3 is 19 residues. The ends lost 0 bases at V and 4 bases at J; junction bases unmatched: 16. Germline values: CDR1 SGHRS, CDR2 YFSETQ. CDR3 nucleotide sequence: TGCGCCAGCAGCTTGGGGGGCCGGGGGAGCGGGATAAAATACAATGAGCAGTTCTTC. Translating gives CASSLGGRGSGIKYNEQFF.

The genes are TRBV5-1 and TRBJ1-4; 7 positions agree with TRBD1. The CDR3 loop spans 13 amino acids. V lost 6 bases, J lost 5 bases, and 4 bases stayed unmatched. The germline V gene has CDR1 SGHRS and CDR2 YFSETQ. This chain's CDR3 is CASTWTGNEKLFF. DNA of the CDR3: TGCGCCAGCACCTGGACAGGAAATGAAAAACTGTTTTTT.

The CDR3 protein is CASSLVAAASYEQYF. The DNA for the CDR3 is TGTGCCAGCAGCTTAGTAGCGGCAGCCTCCTACGAGCAGTACTTC. The chain has TRBV11-2 and TRBJ2-7, with D perhaps TRBD2 (6 bases). Germline loops: CDR1 SGHAT, CDR2 FQNNGV. Trimming cost V 1 base and J 0 bases, with 10 bases left between them. The CDR3 loop spans 15 amino acids.

The genes are TRBV7-6 and TRBJ2-5, with 9 nucleotides matching TRBD2. The CDR3 runs to 14 residues. V lost 5 bases to trimming and J lost 5 bases; unmatched junction nucleotides: 6. CDR1 and CDR2 from the germline V gene are SGHVS and FNYEAQ. The CDR3 DNA sequence: TGTGCCAGCAGCCCCTTGAGCGGGAGGGAGACCCAGTACTTC. It codes for CASSPLSGRETQYF.

J is TRBJ1-1 and V is TRBV5-1; 12 bases are shared with TRBD1. The germline CDR1 and CDR2 sequences are SGHRS and YFSETQ. Unmatched junction bases numbered 8, after V lost 5 bases and J lost 0 bases. This CDR3 contains 17 residues. CDR3 DNA: TGCGCCAGCAGTTGGGGGACAGGGGGCGCGATGAACACTGAAGCTTTCTTT. The encoded protein is CASSWGTGGAMNTEAFF.

V gene TRBV6-5 combines with J gene TRBJ1-1, with D uncertain. The CDR3 loop spans 13 amino acids. Looked up from germline, CDR1 is MNHEY and CDR2 is SVGAGI. Trimming took 2 bases from V and 0 from J, leaving 4 bases between them. The CDR3, as DNA: TGTGCCAGCAGTTACATAATGAACACTGAAGCTTTCTTT. It encodes CASSYIMNTEAFF.

The rearrangement links TRBV5-1 to TRBJ2-7; 9 nucleotides line up with TRBD1. Germline V lookup: CDR1 SGHRS, CDR2 YFSETQ. The CDR3 spans 14 residues. The junction had 8 bases not matched to a gene; V was cut back by 5 bases and J by 5 bases. The CDR3 sequence: CASSLPGQGNEQYF. CDR3 coding DNA: TGCGCCAGCAGTTTACCGGGACAGGGTAACGAGCAGTACTTC.

This rearrangement joins TRBV2 to TRBJ1-3; TRBD1 is a possible D gene (5 bases). This CDR3 is built from 13 residues. The germline gives CDR1 SNHLY, CDR2 FYNNEI. V lost 7 bases and J lost 5, with 12 bases in between. CDR3 protein: CASKGDWRNTIYF. CDR3 bases: TGTGCCAGCAAAGGGGATTGGCGAAACACCATATATTTT.

The rearrangement joins TRBV4-2 to TRBJ2-5; TRBD2 agrees at 7 bases. V was clipped by 0 bases and J by 5 bases; unmatched bases: 6. The CDR3 is 15 residues long. Germline V gene sequence: CDR1 LGHNA, CDR2 YNFKEQ. The CDR3 DNA is TGTGCCAGCAGCCAAGAGTGGGGGGGATGGGAGACCCAGTACTTC. This translates into CASSQEWGGWETQYF.

The V and J genes are TRBV4-1 and TRBJ2-5, with TRBD2 as a possible D gene (6 bases). The end of the DNA aligns better with TRBJ2-7, so the J call may be wrong. In germline, CDR1 is MGHRA, CDR2 YSYEKL. The CDR3 consists of 14 residues. The CDR3 region is CASSPSGLLLEQYF. The DNA for the CDR3 is TGCGCCAGCAGCCCCTCGGGACTCCTCCTCGAGCAGTACTTC.